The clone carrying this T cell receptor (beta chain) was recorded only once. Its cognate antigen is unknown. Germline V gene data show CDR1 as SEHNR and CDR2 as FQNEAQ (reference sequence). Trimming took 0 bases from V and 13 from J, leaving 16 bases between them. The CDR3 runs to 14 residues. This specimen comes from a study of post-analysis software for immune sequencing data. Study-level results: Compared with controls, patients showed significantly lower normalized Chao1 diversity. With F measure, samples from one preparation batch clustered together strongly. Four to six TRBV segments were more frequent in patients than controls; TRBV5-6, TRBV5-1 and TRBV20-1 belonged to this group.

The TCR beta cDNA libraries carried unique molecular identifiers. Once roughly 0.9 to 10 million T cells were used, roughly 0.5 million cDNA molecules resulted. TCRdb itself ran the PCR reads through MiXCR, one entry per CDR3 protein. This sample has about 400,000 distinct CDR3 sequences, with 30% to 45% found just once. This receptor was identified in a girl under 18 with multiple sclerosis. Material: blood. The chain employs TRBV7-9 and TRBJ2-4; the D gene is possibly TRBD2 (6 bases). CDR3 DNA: TGTGCCAGCAGCTTAGCCGGGACCACACGGGAGCAGTACTTC. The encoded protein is CASSLAGTTREQYF. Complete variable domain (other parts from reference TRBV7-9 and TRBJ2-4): DTGVSQNPRHKITKRGQNVTFRCDPISEHNRLYWYRQTLGQGPEFLTYFQNEAQLEKSRLLSDRFSAERPKGSFSTLEIQRTEQGDSAMYLCASSLAGTTREQYFGAGTRLSVL.